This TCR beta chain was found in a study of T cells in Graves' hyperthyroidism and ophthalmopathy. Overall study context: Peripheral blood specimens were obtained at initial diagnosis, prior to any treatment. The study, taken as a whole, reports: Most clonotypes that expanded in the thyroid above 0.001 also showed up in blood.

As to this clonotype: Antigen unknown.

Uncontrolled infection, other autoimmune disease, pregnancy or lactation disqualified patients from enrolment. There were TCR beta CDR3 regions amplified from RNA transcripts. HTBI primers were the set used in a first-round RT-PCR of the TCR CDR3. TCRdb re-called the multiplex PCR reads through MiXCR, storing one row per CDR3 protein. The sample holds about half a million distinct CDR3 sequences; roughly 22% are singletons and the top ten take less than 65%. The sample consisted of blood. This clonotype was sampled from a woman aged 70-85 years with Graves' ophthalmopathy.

The CDR3 DNA follows: TGCAGTGCTGTGAGAGTGAACACTGAAGCTTTCTTT. Translated, it gives CSAVRVNTEAFF. This chain links TRBV20-1 with TRBJ1-1; no firm D call. V lost 5 bases and J 0 bases, leaving 7 bases between the germline ends. Looked up from germline, CDR1 is DFQATT and CDR2 is SNEGSKA (reference sequence). CDR3 size: 12 residues.